This entry features one T cell receptor beta chain sequence. Its antigen is not known. This entry belongs to a study of CD8 T cells in Susac syndrome. Findings of the study overall: The study conceded that its TCR sequencing and HLA analysis involved relatively few individuals.

The authors reverse transcribed roughly 0.5 to 1 ug RNA with random hexamers. Across 54 Vbeta and 13 Jbeta, immunoSEQ multiplex PCR amplified TCR beta CDR3. Each CDR3 protein gets one entry after TCRdb re-called the immunoSEQ multiplex PCR reads with MiXCR. The data show roughly 150,000 distinct CDR3 sequences, roughly nine tenths seen once. Losses at the gene ends were 7 bases for V and 2 bases for J; bases not matched to a gene: 7. Germline lookup yields CDR1 SQVTM and CDR2 ANQGSEA. The CDR3 runs 13 residues. Negative isolation yielded CD4+ and CD8+ T cells, and FACS enriched TEMRA cells. V is TRBV29-1 and J is TRBJ2-7, with TRBD2 matching 8 bases. The sequence was collected from a human donor in good health. The source material was CD4+ T cells from PBMCs. CDR3 bases: TGCAGCGCTGGACTAGCCGCCCCCTACGAGCAGTACTTC. As protein: CSAGLAAPYEQYF.